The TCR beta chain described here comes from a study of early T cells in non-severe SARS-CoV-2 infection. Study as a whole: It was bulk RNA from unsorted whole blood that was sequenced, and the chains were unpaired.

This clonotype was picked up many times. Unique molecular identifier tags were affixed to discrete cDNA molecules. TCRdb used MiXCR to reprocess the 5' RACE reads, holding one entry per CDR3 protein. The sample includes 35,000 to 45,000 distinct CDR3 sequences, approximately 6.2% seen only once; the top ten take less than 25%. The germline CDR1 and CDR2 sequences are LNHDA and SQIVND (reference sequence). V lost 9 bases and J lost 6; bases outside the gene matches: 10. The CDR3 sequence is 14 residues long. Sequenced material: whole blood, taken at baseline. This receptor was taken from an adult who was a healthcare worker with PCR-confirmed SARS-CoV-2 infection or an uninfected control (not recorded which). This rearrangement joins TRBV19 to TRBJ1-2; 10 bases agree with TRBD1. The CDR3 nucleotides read TGTGCCAGCAAGACAGGGGGCATCTTCGATGGCTACACCTTC. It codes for CASKTGGIFDGYTF.